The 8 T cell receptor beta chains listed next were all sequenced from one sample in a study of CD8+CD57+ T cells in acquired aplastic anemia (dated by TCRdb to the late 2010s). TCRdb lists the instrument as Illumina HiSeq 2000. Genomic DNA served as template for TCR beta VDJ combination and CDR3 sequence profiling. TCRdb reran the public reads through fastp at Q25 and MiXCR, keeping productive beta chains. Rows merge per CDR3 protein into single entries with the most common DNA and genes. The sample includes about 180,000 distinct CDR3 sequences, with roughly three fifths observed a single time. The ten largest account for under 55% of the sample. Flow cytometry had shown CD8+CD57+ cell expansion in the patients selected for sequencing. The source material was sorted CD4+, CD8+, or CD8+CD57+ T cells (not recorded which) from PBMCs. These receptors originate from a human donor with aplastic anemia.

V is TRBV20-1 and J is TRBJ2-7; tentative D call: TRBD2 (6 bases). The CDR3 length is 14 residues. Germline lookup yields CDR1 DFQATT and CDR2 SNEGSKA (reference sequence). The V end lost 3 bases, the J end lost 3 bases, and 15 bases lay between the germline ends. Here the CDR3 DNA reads TGCAGTGCTAGGGAGGGGTACGGGTACTACGAGCAGTACTTC. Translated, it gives CSAREGYGYYEQYF.

CDR3 amino acids: CASRTGPDDEQYF. Here the CDR3 DNA reads TGTGCCAGCAGGACAGGGCCGGACGACGAGCAGTACTTC. The V and J genes are TRBV7-6 and TRBJ2-7; 7 positions agree with TRBD1. The germline gives CDR1 SGHVS, CDR2 FNYEAQ. The CDR3 length is 13 residues. Trimming took 6 bases from V and 5 from J; bases not matched to a gene: 7.

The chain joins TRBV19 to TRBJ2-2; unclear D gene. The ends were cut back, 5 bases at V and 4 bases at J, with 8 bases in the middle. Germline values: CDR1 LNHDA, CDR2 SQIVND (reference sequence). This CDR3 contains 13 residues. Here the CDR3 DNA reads TGTGCCAGTAGTTGGCTGTGCACCGGGGAGCTGTTTTTT. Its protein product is CASSWLCTGELFF.

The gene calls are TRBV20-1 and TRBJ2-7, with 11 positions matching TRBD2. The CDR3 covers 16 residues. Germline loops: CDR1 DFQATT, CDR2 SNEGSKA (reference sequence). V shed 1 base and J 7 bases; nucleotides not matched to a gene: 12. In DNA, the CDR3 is TGCAGTGCTAGAGGCCTAGCGGGGGGACCCTACAATGAGCAGTACTTC. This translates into CSARGLAGGPYNEQYF.

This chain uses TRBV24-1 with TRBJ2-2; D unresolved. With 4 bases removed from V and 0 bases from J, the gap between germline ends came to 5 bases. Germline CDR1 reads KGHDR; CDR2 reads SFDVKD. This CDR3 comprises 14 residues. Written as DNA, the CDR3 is TGTGCCACCAGTGAAACAGCGAACACCGGGGAGCTGTTTTTT. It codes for CATSETANTGELFF.

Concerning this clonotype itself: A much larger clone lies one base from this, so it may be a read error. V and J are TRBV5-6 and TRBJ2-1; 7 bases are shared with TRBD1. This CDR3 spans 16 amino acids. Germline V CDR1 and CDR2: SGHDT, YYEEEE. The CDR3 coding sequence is TGTGCCAGCAGCGACGACGACAGGGACCCCTACAATGAGCAGCTCTTC. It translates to CASSDDDRDPYNEQLF.

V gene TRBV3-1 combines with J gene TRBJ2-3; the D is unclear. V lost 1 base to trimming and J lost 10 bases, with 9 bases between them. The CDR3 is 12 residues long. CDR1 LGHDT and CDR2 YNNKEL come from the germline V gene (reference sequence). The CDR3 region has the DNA TGTGCCAGCAGCCAAGTACCTGAAGCGCAGTATTTT. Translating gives CASSQVPEAQYF.

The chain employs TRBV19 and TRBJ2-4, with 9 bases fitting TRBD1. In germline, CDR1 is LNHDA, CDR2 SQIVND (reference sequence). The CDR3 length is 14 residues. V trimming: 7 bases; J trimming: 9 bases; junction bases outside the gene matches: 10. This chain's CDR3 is CASTRDRGNSIQYF. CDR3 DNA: TGTGCCAGTACCCGTGACAGGGGGAATAGCATTCAGTACTTC.